The rows below give T cell receptor beta chains drawn from one sample of a study of T-cell memory formation after mild COVID-19. TCRdb ran MiXCR on the 5' RACE reads and lists one entry per CDR3 protein. The sample holds about 200,000 distinct CDR3 sequences, just over 9.5% seen once. The sample was PBMCs or a T cell subset sorted from them (not recorded which). The receptors were gathered from a man between 18 and 29 years old who had mild COVID-19 (a few samples of this study predate the infection). Cell type and time point are not known. Each CDR3 is given with its conserved first and last residue. The D gene is left open where the match is weak. Clone size is given for some rows only: seen once, a few or many times, or a class if the clone is expanded.

NA | TRBJ1-4 | NA | TRBV9 | CASSVGSGEKLFF | TGTGCCAGCAGCGTAGGTTCAGGCGAAAAACTGTTTTTT
NA | TRBJ1-5 | many | TRBV3-1 | CASSQDMIQPQHF | TGTGCCAGCAGCCAAGACATGATCCAGCCCCAGCATTTT
NA | TRBJ1-1 | NA | TRBV4-2 | CASSQDPPGGEAFF | TGTGCCAGCAGCCAAGACCCCCCGGGGGGCGAAGCTTTCTTT
TRBD2 | TRBJ2-5 | NA | TRBV7-9 | CARERGLRRETQYF | TGTGCCAGAGAGCGGGGGCTCCGACGAGAGACCCAGTACTTC
TRBD2 | TRBJ2-3 | few | TRBV4-3 | CASSQRTTLADTDTQYF | TGCGCCAGCAGCCAGAGGACTACGCTAGCGGACACAGATACGCAGTATTTT
NA | TRBJ1-4 | NA | TRBV5-1 | CASSGGRQDEKLFF | TGCGCCAGCAGCGGGGGCCGGCAGGATGAAAAACTGTTTTTT
NA | TRBJ1-2 | NA | TRBV4-1 | CASSQLQGVGGYTF | TGCGCCAGCAGCCAACTACAGGGAGTGGGAGGCTACACCTTC
TRBD2 | TRBJ2-2 | NA | TRBV7-9 | CASSPYPLAGGPRTGELFF | TGTGCCAGCAGCCCTTACCCACTAGCGGGGGGGCCGCGTACCGGGGAGCTGTTTTTT
TRBD2 | TRBJ2-1 | NA | TRBV25-1 | CASGTPRGTSGNNEQFF | TGTGCCAGCGGAACTCCAAGGGGGACTAGCGGGAACAATGAGCAGTTCTTC
TRBD1 | TRBJ1-1 | few | TRBV12-3/TRBV12-4 | CASSPSDRGPTEAFF | TGTGCCAGCAGTCCGTCGGACAGGGGGCCCACTGAAGCTTTCTTT
NA | TRBJ1-5 | few | TRBV6-5 | CASSYSRNQPQHF | TGTGCCAGCAGTTACTCGAGGAATCAGCCCCAGCATTTT
NA | TRBJ2-6 | NA | TRBV27 | CASSPAVGNSGANVLTF | TGTGCCAGCAGTCCGGCGGTAGGAAACTCTGGGGCCAACGTCCTGACTTTC
TRBD1 | TRBJ2-7 | once | TRBV20-1 | CSAGRSTGAYEQYF | TGCAGTGCAGGCCGCAGTACAGGGGCCTACGAGCAGTACTTC
NA | TRBJ2-7 | few | TRBV6-5 | CASSYSKSGGTYEQYF | TGTGCCAGCAGTTACTCGAAATCAGGTGGCACCTACGAGCAGTACTTC
NA | TRBJ1-5 | NA | TRBV4-1 | CASSQDPDHQPQHF | TGCGCCAGCAGCCAAGATCCAGACCATCAGCCCCAGCATTTT
NA | TRBJ1-2 | few | TRBV7-2 | CASSQTPGGFYGYTF | TGTGCCAGCAGCCAGACCCCGGGGGGCTTCTATGGCTACACCTTC
NA | TRBJ1-1 | NA | TRBV6-5 | CASSYSVHDGAFF | TGTGCCAGCAGTTACTCCGTCCATGATGGAGCTTTCTTT
NA | TRBJ2-7 | NA | TRBV2 | CASEGSGPPPKEYF | TGTGCCAGCGAGGGATCCGGGCCTCCCCCAAAGGAGTACTTC
TRBD2 | TRBJ2-7 | few | TRBV7-2 | CASRPRGRYEQYF | TGTGCCAGCAGACCGCGGGGGAGATACGAGCAGTACTTC
TRBD1 | TRBJ1-3 | NA | TRBV5-1 | CASSSDRSSWGTIYF | TGCGCCAGCAGCTCGGACAGGTCTTCATGGGGCACCATATATTTT
NA | TRBJ2-3 | many | TRBV24-1 | CATSDPGRGTDTQYF | TGTGCCACCAGTGACCCGGGAAGGGGCACAGATACGCAGTATTTT
NA | TRBJ2-5 | NA | TRBV24-1 | CATSDFVGIQETQYF | TGTGCCACCAGTGATTTTGTAGGGATTCAAGAGACCCAGTACTTC
NA | TRBJ2-3 | NA | TRBV20-1 | CSAAGRESSTDTQYF | TGCAGTGCTGCGGGTCGCGAGTCTAGCACAGATACGCAGTATTTT
TRBD1 | TRBJ1-1 | many | TRBV7-9 | CASSPGQGRNTEAFF | TGTGCCAGCAGCCCTGGACAGGGCAGAAACACTGAAGCTTTCTTT
NA | TRBJ2-7 | few | TRBV4-2 | CASSQDLKSGEQYF | TGTGCCAGCAGCCAAGATCTGAAGTCTGGTGAGCAGTACTTC
TRBD2 | TRBJ2-2 | few | TRBV5-4 | CASSRGGRAGELFF | TGTGCCAGCAGTCGGGGGGGCCGAGCCGGGGAGCTGTTTTTT
TRBD1 | TRBJ1-5 | many | TRBV6-6 | CASSYWDRAQPQHF | TGTGCCAGCAGTTACTGGGACAGGGCCCAGCCCCAGCATTTT
NA | TRBJ2-5 | many | TRBV5-1 | CASSLVPGTQETQYF | TGCGCCAGCAGCTTGGTTCCAGGGACCCAAGAGACCCAGTACTTC
NA | TRBJ2-6 | few | TRBV6-1 | CASTQGHSGANVLTF | TGTGCCAGCACCCAGGGCCACTCTGGGGCCAACGTCCTGACTTTC
TRBD1 | TRBJ2-7 | few | TRBV5-1 | CASSPRTGQAYEQYF | TGCGCCAGCAGCCCGCGGACAGGTCAAGCCTACGAGCAGTACTTC
NA | TRBJ2-6 | NA | TRBV7-9 | CASSSAGRHSGANVLTF | TGTGCCAGCAGCTCTGCGGGACGGCACTCTGGGGCCAACGTCCTGACTTTC
NA | TRBJ1-6 | NA | TRBV5-1 | CASSLGSNSPLHF | TGCGCCAGCAGCTTGGGAAGTAATTCACCCCTCCACTTT
NA | TRBJ1-2 | NA | TRBV27 | CASRRSGGRGYTF | TGTGCCAGCAGGCGATCGGGGGGCAGGGGCTACACCTTC
TRBD1 | TRBJ1-5 | NA | TRBV12-3/TRBV12-4 | CASTGQVDGQPQHF | TGTGCCAGCACCGGACAGGTCGACGGTCAGCCCCAGCATTTT
NA | TRBJ2-7 | NA | TRBV29-1 | CSVDFWGYGQYF | TGCAGCGTTGACTTCTGGGGCTATGGGCAGTACTTC
TRBD1 | TRBJ1-3 | NA | TRBV2 | CASSDFQGVLRNTIYF | TGTGCCAGCAGTGATTTTCAGGGGGTTTTACGGAACACCATATATTTT
NA | TRBJ1-2 | few | TRBV5-4 | CASTLKDRGYTF | TGTGCCAGCACCCTCAAAGACCGCGGCTACACCTTC
NA | TRBJ2-3 | NA | TRBV7-2 | CASSSGASTDTQYF | TGTGCCAGCAGCTCAGGGGCGTCCACAGATACGCAGTATTTT
TRBD1 | TRBJ1-6 | NA | TRBV19 | CASSIRGTGASPLHF | TGTGCCAGTAGTATCCGCGGGACAGGGGCTTCACCCCTCCACTTT
NA | TRBJ2-3 | NA | TRBV10-3 | CAISEPQLAGTDTQYF | TGTGCCATCAGTGAGCCGCAACTCGCGGGGACAGATACGCAGTATTTT
NA | TRBJ1-5 | NA | TRBV19 | CASSMDGLSNQPQHF | TGTGCCAGTAGTATGGACGGTTTAAGCAATCAGCCCCAGCATTTT
NA | TRBJ1-1 | few | TRBV20-1 | CSAPGLGNTEAFF | TGCAGTGCTCCGGGACTTGGAAACACTGAAGCTTTCTTT